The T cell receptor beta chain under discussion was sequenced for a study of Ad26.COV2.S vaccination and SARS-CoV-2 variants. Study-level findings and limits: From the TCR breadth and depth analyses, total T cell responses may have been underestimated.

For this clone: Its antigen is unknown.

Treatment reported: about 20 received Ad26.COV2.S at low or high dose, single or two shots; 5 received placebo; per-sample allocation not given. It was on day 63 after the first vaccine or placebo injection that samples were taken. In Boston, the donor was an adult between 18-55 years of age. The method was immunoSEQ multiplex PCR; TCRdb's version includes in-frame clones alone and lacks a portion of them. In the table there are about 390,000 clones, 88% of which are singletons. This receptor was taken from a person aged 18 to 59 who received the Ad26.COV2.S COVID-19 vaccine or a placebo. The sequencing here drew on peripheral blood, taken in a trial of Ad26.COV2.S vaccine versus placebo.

The CDR3 DNA reads as TGTGCCAGCGCGTATACAGGTGGTGAAAAACTGTTTTTT. Protein: CASAYTGGEKLFF. The J gene is TRBJ1-4, the V gene TRBV27, with a weak D call TRBD1 (5 bases). Germline loops: CDR1 MNHEY, CDR2 SMNVEV (reference sequence). The CDR3 is 13 amino acids. V dropped 8 bases and J dropped 7 bases, with 14 bases sitting between them.